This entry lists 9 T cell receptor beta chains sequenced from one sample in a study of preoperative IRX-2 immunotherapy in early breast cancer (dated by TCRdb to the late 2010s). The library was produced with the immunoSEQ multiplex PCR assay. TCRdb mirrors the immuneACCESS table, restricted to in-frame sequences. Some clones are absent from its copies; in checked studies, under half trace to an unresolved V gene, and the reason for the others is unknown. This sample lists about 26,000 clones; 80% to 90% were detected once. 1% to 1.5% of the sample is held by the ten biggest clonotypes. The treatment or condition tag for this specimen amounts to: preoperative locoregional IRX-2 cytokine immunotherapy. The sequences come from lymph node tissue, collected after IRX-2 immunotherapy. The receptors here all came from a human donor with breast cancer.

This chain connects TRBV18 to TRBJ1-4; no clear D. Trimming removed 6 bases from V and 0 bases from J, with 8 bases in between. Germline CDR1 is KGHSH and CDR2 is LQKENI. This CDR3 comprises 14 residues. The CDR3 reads CASSQAATNEKLFF. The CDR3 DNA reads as TGTGCCAGCTCCCAGGCCGCAACTAATGAAAAACTGTTTTTT.

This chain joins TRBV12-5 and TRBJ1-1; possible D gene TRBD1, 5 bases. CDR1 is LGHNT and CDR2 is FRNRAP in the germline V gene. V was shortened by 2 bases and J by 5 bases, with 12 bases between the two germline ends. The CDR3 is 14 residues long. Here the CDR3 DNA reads TGTGCTAGTGGTTTGACGCAGGGCTGGACTGAAGCTTTCTTT. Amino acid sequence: CASGLTQGWTEAFF.

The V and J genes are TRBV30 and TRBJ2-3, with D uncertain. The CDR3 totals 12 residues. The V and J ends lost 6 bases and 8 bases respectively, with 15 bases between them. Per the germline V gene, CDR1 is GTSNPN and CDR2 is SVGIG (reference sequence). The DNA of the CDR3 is TGTGCCTGCCATAGCCCCATGGGTACGCAGTATTTT. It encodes CACHSPMGTQYF.

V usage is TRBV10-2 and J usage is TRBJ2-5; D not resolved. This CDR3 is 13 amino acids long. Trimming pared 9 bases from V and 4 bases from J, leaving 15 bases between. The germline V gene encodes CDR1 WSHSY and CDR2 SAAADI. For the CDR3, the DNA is TGCGCCAGTCTCTGGTGGGAAGGAGAGACCCAGTACTTC. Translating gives CASLWWEGETQYF.

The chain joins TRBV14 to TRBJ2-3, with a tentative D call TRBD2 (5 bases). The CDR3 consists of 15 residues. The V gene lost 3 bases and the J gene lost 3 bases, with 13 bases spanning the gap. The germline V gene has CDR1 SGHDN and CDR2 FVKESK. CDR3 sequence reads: CASSQRSGPTDTQYF. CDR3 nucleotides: TGTGCCAGCAGCCAGCGGAGCGGACCGACAGATACGCAGTATTTT.

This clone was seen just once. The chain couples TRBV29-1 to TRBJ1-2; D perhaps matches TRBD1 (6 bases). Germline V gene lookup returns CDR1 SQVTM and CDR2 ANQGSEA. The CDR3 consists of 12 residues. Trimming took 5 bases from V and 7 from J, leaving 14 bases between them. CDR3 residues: CSVLGTSSGYTF. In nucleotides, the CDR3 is TGCAGCGTTCTCGGGACAAGTAGTGGCTACACCTTC.

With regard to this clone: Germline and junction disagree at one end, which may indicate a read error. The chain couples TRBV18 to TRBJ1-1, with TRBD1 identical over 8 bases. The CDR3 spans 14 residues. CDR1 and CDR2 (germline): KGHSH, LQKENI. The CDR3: CVSSWDRSNTEAFF. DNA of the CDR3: TGTGTCAGCTCCTGGGACAGGTCGAACACTGAAGCTTTCTTT.

The chain's CDR3 is CASSYNRNDYGYTF. The CDR3, as DNA: TGTGCCAGCAGTTACAATCGTAACGACTATGGCTACACCTTC. The chain couples TRBV6-8 to TRBJ1-2; no clear D. V dropped 2 bases and J dropped 3 bases, with 10 bases sitting between them. CDR3 size: 14 residues. The germline V gene has CDR1 MNHGY and CDR2 SAAAGT.

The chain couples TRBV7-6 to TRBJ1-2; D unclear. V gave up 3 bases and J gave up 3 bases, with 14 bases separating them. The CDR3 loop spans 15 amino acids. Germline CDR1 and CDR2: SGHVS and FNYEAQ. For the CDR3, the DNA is TGTGCCAGCAGCTTTCGTTTACCTGGGGACTATGGCTACACCTTC. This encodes CASSFRLPGDYGYTF.